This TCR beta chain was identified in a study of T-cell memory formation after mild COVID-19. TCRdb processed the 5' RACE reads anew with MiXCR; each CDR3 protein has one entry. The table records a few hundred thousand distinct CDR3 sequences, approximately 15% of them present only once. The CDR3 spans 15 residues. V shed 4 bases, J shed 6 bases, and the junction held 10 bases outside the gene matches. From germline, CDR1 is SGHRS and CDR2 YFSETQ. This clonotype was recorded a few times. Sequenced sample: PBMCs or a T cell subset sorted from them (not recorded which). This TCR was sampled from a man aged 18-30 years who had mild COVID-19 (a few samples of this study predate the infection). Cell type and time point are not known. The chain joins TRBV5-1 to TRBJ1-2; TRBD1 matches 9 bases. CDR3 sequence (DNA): TGCGCCAGCAGCACCGATCCCGGGACAGGGAATGGCTACACCTTC. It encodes CASSTDPGTGNGYTF.